This entry lists 24 T cell receptor beta chains sequenced from one sample in a study of regulatory T cells in long-lasting Graves disease. Time point in this sample: newly diagnosed GD, antithyroid drugs for less than 3 months. The TCR library was made from RNA that had been extracted from PBMCs in TRIzol. Building the TCR beta libraries relied on iRepertoire HTBI primers, and CDR3 regions underwent Arm-PCR. MiXCR was run by TCRdb on the multiplex PCR reads, yielding one entry per CDR3 protein. This table has roughly 350,000 distinct CDR3 sequences, 15% to 20% appearing once. In addition, the sample was reused for a study of T cells in Graves' hyperthyroidism and ophthalmopathy.

This sample comprised peripheral blood mononuclear cells (PBMCs), obtained at new diagnosis, from a patient treated with antithyroid drugs. Receptors were obtained from a man in his forties with Graves disease.

This clonotype was observed at least ten times. The chain couples TRBV20-1 to TRBJ2-1; the D gene is possibly TRBD1 (8 bases). The germline V gene has CDR1 DFQATT and CDR2 SNEGSKA (reference sequence). This CDR3 has 24 amino acids. V was pared by 5 bases and J by 2 bases, with 43 bases between. Written as DNA, the CDR3 is TGCAGTGCTTGCACCGTTCTCCCCCCGACAGGGGAGGGTGGGGGGCCGCCAACCTACAATGAGCAGTTCTTC. Translation gives CSACTVLPPTGEGGGPPTYNEQFF.

This clonotype was detected many times. V is TRBV5-1 and J is TRBJ1-1, with 8 bases matching TRBD1. Germline loops: CDR1 SGHRS, CDR2 YFSETQ. V lost 5 bases to trimming and J lost 1 base; unmatched junction nucleotides: 4. CDR3 length equals 14 residues. The CDR3 loop reads CASRTGTGNTEAFF. The DNA of the CDR3 is TGCGCCAGCAGGACCGGGACAGGGAACACTGAAGCTTTCTTT.

Ten or more counts support this clonotype. V gene TRBV30 combines with J gene TRBJ1-2; no firm D call. Germline V CDR1 and CDR2: GTSNPN, SVGIG (reference sequence). The CDR3 totals 13 residues. V was pared by 7 bases and J by 7 bases, with 19 bases between. The CDR3 DNA sequence: TGTGCCTTATTAAATTCGAAGAACCTTGGCTACACCTTC. Amino acids: CALLNSKNLGYTF.

This clonotype appeared many times. J is TRBJ2-5 and V is TRBV14; D is possibly TRBD1 (6 bases). The CDR3 length is 15 residues. Germline loops: CDR1 SGHDN, CDR2 FVKESK. The V end was cut by 8 bases, the J end by 0 bases, with 16 bases between. For the CDR3, the DNA is TGTGCCAGCGGAAAGACAGGCCTGTACCAAGAGACCCAGTACTTC. Protein: CASGKTGLYQETQYF.

This clonotype was seen many times. This rearrangement joins TRBV12-3 or TRBV12-4 to TRBJ2-5; weak D call: TRBD2 (5 bases). With 3 bases removed from V and 4 bases from J, the gap between germline ends came to 12 bases. CDR3 size: 14 residues. Here the CDR3 reads CASSFLGSGETQYF. CDR3 coding DNA: TGTGCCAGCAGTTTTTTGGGGAGTGGAGAGACCCAGTACTTC.

The table lists this clonotype with a count of one. Possible read error: a much larger clone is one base away. The chain links TRBV27 to TRBJ2-5; TRBD2 agrees at 8 bases. The DNA matches TRBJ2-7 better at its end, which makes the J call doubtful. The germline V gene encodes CDR1 MNHEY and CDR2 SMNVEV (reference sequence). The CDR3 runs to 15 residues. The CDR3 region is CASNYLAGFEGEQYF. The CDR3 bases are TGTGCCAGCAACTACCTAGCGGGCTTTGAGGGCGAGCAGTACTTC.

This clonotype was recorded at least ten times. The chain couples TRBV20-1 to TRBJ2-7; the match to TRBD1 covers 8 bases. CDR1 and CDR2 from the germline V gene are DFQATT and SNEGSKA (reference sequence). With 0 bases clipped from V and 3 bases from J, the junction kept 4 bases outside the gene matches. This CDR3 has 14 residues. CDR3 sequence: CSARDGDRIYEQYF. In DNA form, the CDR3 reads TGCAGTGCTAGAGACGGGGACAGGATCTACGAGCAGTACTTC.

This clonotype has more than one count but fewer than ten. The chain combines TRBV7-2 with TRBJ2-1; a weak D match, TRBD2 (6 bases). V was shortened by 5 bases and J by 10 bases, with 9 bases between the two germline ends. The CDR3 sequence is 11 residues long. Looked up from germline, CDR1 is SGHTA and CDR2 is FQGNSA. The CDR3 DNA follows: TGTGCCAGCAGCCAGAGCGGGGAGCAGTTCTTC. Translating it yields CASSQSGEQFF.

This clonotype was found a few times. The chain links TRBV7-2 to TRBJ2-1; the D is unclear. The last part of the DNA fits TRBJ2-5 better; the J call may be wrong. This CDR3 has 11 amino acids. Germline CDR1 and CDR2: SGHTA and FQGNSA. CDR3 in amino acids: CASSFHETQYF. CDR3 DNA: TGTGCCAGCAGCTTCCACGAAACCCAGTACTTC.

This clonotype was recorded at least ten times. J is TRBJ2-7 and V is TRBV6-1; D is possibly TRBD2 (6 bases). This CDR3 has 15 residues. From germline, CDR1 is MNHNS and CDR2 SASEGT. V lost 7 bases to trimming and J lost 6 bases, with 22 bases between them. The CDR3 region has the DNA TGTGCCAGCACTCAACTGCGGGGCAGGGTGGCCGAGCAGTACTTC. Protein sequence: CASTQLRGRVAEQYF.

This chain uses TRBV20-1 with TRBJ2-5; 7 bases are shared with TRBD1. In germline, CDR1 is DFQATT, CDR2 SNEGSKA (reference sequence). J lost 1 base, V lost 2 bases, and 4 bases had no gene match. This CDR3 is 14 amino acids long. The CDR3 protein is CSARRGPPQETQYF. CDR3 DNA sequence: TGCAGTGCTAGAAGGGGGCCGCCCCAAGAGACCCAGTACTTC.

This clonotype has a count of ten or more. The chain recombines TRBV20-1 with TRBJ1-5; weak D call: TRBD1 (5 bases). The ends were cut back, 6 bases at V and 5 bases at J, with 17 bases in the middle. The CDR3 length is 14 residues. The germline gives CDR1 DFQATT, CDR2 SNEGSKA (reference sequence). This CDR3 reads CSAGGAQEHQPQHF. The DNA of the CDR3 is TGCAGTGCGGGCGGGGCACAGGAGCATCAGCCCCAGCATTTT.

J is TRBJ2-1 and V is TRBV7-9; TRBD2 is a possible D gene (6 bases). CDR3 length: 18 amino acids. V lost 5 bases to trimming and J lost 0 bases, with 20 bases between them. Germline V lookup: CDR1 SEHNR, CDR2 FQNEAQ (reference sequence). The CDR3 region has the DNA TGTGCCAGCAGCCCGGGGCGGAGCGCGGGAAGCTCCTACAATGAGCAGTTCTTC. The encoded protein is CASSPGRSAGSSYNEQFF.

With regard to this clonotype: The junction does not match germline at one end; this may be a read error. J is TRBJ2-1 and V is TRBV5-1; 7 bases map to TRBD1. The CDR3 spans 12 residues. Germline lookup yields CDR1 SGHRS and CDR2 YFSETQ. The chain's CDR3 is CASSLGGALQVF. The CDR3 DNA sequence: TGCGCCAGCAGCCTAGGGGGCGCTTTACAGGTCTTC.

Regarding this clonotype: Mismatch with germline at one junction end may stem from a read error. This chain links TRBV5-1 with TRBJ2-5, with D possibly matching TRBD1 (5 bases). This CDR3 comprises 14 residues. Germline V gene sequence: CDR1 SGHRS, CDR2 YFSETQ. The DNA of the CDR3 is TGTGCCAGCAGCCGCGACAGTACACAAGAGACCCAGTACTTC. Protein product: CASSRDSTQETQYF.

This clonotype was seen repeatedly, ten times or more. This chain joins TRBV3-1 and TRBJ1-1; D is possibly TRBD1 (5 bases). V was shortened by 2 bases and J by 0 bases, with 10 bases between the two germline ends. Germline CDR1 reads LGHDT; CDR2 reads YNNKEL (reference sequence). CDR3 length equals 15 residues. CDR3 amino acids: CASSQPGTVNTEAFF. The CDR3 DNA reads TGTGCCAGCAGCCAACCCGGGACGGTGAACACTGAAGCTTTCTTT.

This clonotype was counted ten times or more. The gene calls are TRBV28 and TRBJ1-5; possible D gene TRBD1, 6 bases. V lost 4 bases and J 0 bases, leaving 10 bases between the germline ends. Per germline, CDR1 MDHEN and CDR2 SYDVKM. This CDR3 spans 15 amino acids. Here the CDR3 DNA reads TGTGCCAGCAGTTCAGGGACACCTAGCAATCAGCCCCAGCATTTT. The encoded protein is CASSSGTPSNQPQHF.

This clonotype has ten or more counts. Here the CDR3 DNA reads TGTGCCAGCAGTCCCTACCAAGAGACCCAGTACTTC. Translation gives CASSPYQETQYF. The V gene is TRBV18, the J gene TRBJ2-5; D uncertain. The CDR3 runs 12 residues. In germline, CDR1 is KGHSH, CDR2 LQKENI. V was cut by 8 bases and J by 0 bases, with 7 bases left in between. The whole variable domain, filled in from reference TRBV18 and TRBJ2-5, reads NAGVMQNPRHLVRRRGQEARLRCSPMKGHSHVYWYRQLPEEGLKFMVYLQKENIIDESGMPKERFSAEFPKEGPSILRIQQVVRGDSAAYFCASSPYQETQYFGPGTRLLVL.

This clonotype was observed many times. The chain uses TRBV12-3 or TRBV12-4 and TRBJ1-2; D unclear. The ends were cut back, 0 bases at V and 5 bases at J, with 13 bases in the middle. CDR3 length: 15 amino acids. The CDR3: CASSLAGSLRYGYTF. CDR3 DNA sequence: TGTGCCAGCAGTTTAGCAGGGTCCCTTAGGTATGGCTACACCTTC.

This clonotype was counted at least ten times. The V call is TRBV7-8, the J call TRBJ1-5; maybe TRBD1 (6 bases). The germline V and J ends were trimmed by 1 base and 4 bases, with 20 bases remaining between them. This CDR3 contains 18 residues. The germline CDR1 and CDR2 sequences are SGHVS and FQNEAQ. CDR3 region: CASSLERRDGGRNQPQHF. The CDR3 DNA reads TGTGCCAGCAGCTTAGAGAGGAGGGATGGGGGGCGAAATCAGCCCCAGCATTTT.

This clonotype was observed many times. V is TRBV7-2 and J is TRBJ2-3, with D unresolved. CDR1 is SGHTA, CDR2 FQGNSA, per germline. V dropped 3 bases and J dropped 1 base, with 8 bases sitting between them. The CDR3 is 14 amino acids. The CDR3 reads CASSFDSRTDTQYF. CDR3 DNA sequence: TGTGCCAGCAGCTTCGATTCCCGCACAGATACGCAGTATTTT.

This clonotype was observed many times. This chain joins TRBV28 and TRBJ2-2; D possibly matches TRBD1 or TRBD2 (6 bases each). The V end lost 6 bases, the J end lost 7 bases, and 18 bases lay between the germline ends. The CDR3 contains 15 residues. Germline CDR1 and CDR2: MDHEN and SYDVKM. CDR3 sequence reads: CASSATQGRIGELFF. DNA for the CDR3: TGTGCCAGCAGCGCCACTCAGGGGAGGATCGGGGAGCTGTTTTTT. The entire variable domain, with the rest obtained from reference TRBV28 and TRBJ2-2, is as follows: DVKVTQSSRYLVKRTGEKVFLECVQDMDHENMFWYRQDPGLGLRLIYFSYDVKMKEKGDIPEGYSVSREKKERFSLILESASTNQTSMYLCASSATQGRIGELFFGEGSRLTVL.

Many counts were recorded for this clonotype. The chain employs TRBV2 and TRBJ1-5; no reliable D call. Trimming removed 7 bases at V and 9 bases at J, with 16 bases between. The CDR3 extends over 13 amino acids. The germline CDR1 and CDR2 sequences are SNHLY and FYNNEI. CDR3 in DNA: TGTGCCAGCACCTACGGCAAGCTATCGCCCCAGCATTTT. This gives the protein CASTYGKLSPQHF.

This clonotype has at least ten counts. This chain uses TRBV6-1 with TRBJ2-3, with D possibly being TRBD1 (5 bases). This CDR3 comprises 16 residues. Trimming pared 1 base from V and 5 bases from J, leaving 16 bases between. Per germline, CDR1 MNHNS and CDR2 SASEGT. The CDR3 sequence: CASSEVSGQGRDTQYF. The DNA for the CDR3 is TGTGCCAGCAGTGAAGTTTCAGGGCAGGGAAGAGATACGCAGTATTTT.